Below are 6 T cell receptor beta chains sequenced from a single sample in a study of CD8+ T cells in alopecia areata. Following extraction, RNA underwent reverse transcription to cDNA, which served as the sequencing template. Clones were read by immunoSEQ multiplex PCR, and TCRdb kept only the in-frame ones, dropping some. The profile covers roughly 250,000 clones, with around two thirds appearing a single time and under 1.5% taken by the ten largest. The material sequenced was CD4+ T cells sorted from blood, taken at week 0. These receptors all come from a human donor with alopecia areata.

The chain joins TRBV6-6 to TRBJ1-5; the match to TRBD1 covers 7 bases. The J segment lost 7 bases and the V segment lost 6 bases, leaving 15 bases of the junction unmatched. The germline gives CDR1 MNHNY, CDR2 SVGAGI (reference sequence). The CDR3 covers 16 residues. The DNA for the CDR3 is TGTGCCAGCAGCAGAGGACAGGCCCGCCGTAGCCAGCCCCAGCATTTT. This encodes CASSRGQARRSQPQHF.

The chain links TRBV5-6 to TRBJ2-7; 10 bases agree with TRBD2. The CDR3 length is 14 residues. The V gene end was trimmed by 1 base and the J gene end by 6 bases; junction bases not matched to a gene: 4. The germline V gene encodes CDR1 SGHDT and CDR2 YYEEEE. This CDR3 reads CASSLFQRGGEQYF. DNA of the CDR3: TGTGCCAGCAGCTTGTTCCAGCGGGGGGGCGAGCAGTACTTC.

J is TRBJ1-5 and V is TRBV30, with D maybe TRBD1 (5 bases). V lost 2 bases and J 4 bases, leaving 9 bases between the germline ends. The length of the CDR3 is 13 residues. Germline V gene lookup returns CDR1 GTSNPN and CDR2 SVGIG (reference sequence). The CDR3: CAWSIRGNQPQHF. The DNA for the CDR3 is TGTGCCTGGAGTATAAGGGGAAATCAGCCCCAGCATTTT. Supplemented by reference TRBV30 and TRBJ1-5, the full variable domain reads SQTIHQWPATLVQPVGSPLSLECTVEGTSNPNLYWYRQAAGRGLQLLFYSVGIGQISSEVPQNLSASRPQDRQFILSSKKLLLSDSGFYLCAWSIRGNQPQHFGDGTRLSIL.

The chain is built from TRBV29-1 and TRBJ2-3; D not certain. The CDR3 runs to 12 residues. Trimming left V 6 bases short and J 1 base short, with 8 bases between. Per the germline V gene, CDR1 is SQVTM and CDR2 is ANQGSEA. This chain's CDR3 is CSVLDGTDTQYF. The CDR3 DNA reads TGCAGCGTCCTGGACGGCACAGATACGCAGTATTTT.

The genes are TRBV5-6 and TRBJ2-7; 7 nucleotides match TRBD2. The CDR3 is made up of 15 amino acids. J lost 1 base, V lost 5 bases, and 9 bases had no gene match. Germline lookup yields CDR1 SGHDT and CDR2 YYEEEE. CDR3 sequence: CASSPHGAGSYEQYF. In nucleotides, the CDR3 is TGTGCCAGCAGTCCACATGGAGCGGGATCCTACGAGCAGTACTTC. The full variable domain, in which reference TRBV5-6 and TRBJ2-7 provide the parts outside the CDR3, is DAGVTQSPTHLIKTRGQQVTLRCSPKSGHDTVSWYQQALGQGPQFIFQYYEEEERQRGNFPDRFSGHQFPNYSSELNVNALLLGDSALYLCASSPHGAGSYEQYFGPGTRLTVT.

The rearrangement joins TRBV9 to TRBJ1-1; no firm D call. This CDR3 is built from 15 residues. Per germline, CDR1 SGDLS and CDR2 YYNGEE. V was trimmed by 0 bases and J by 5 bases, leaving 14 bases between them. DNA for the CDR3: TGTGCCAGCAGCGTAGTCGCCTCTTGGGGAACTGAAGCTTTCTTT. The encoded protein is CASSVVASWGTEAFF.